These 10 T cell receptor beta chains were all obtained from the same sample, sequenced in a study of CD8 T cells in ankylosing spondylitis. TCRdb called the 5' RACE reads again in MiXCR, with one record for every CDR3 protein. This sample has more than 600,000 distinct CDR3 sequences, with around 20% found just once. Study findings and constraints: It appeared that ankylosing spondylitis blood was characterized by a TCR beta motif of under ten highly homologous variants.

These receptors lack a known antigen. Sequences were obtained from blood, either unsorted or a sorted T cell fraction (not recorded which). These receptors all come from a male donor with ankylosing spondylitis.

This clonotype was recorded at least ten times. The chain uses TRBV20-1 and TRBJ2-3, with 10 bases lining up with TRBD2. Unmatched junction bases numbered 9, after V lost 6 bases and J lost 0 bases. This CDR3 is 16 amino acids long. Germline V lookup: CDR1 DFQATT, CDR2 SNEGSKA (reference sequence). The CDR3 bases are TGCAGTGCAACGACTAGCGGGCGTGCTAGCACAGATACGCAGTATTTT. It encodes CSATTSGRASTDTQYF.

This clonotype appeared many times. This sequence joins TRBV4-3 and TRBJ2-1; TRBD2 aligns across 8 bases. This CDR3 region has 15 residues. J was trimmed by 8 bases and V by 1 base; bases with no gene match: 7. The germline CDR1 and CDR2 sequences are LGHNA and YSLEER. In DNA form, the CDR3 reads TGCGCCAGCAGCCAAGGGATAGCGGGAAACTATGAGCAGTTCTTC. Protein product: CASSQGIAGNYEQFF.

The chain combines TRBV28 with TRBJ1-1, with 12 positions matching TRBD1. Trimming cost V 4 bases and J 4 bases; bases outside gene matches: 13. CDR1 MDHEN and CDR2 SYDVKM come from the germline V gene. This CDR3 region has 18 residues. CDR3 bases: TGTGCCAGCAGTTCAGCCGGGACAGGGGGCCAGAGGGGCACTGAAGCTTTCTTT. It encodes CASSSAGTGGQRGTEAFF.

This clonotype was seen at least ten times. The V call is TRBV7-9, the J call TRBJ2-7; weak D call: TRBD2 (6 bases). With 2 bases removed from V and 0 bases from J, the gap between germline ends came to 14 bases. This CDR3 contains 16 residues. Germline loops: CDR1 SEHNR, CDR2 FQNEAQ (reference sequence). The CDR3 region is CASSLSPRDFSYEQYF. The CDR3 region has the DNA TGTGCCAGCAGCTTAAGCCCCCGGGACTTCTCCTACGAGCAGTACTTC.

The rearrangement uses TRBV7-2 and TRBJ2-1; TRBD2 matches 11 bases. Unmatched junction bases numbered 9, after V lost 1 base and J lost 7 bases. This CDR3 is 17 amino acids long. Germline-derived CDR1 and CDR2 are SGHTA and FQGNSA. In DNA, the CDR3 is TGTGCCAGCAGCTTAGGGTGGACTAGCGGGCCTGGGAATGAGCAGTTCTTC. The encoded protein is CASSLGWTSGPGNEQFF.

The CDR3 DNA follows: TGTGCCAGCAGCTTGGTACCTAGCGGGGGAAACATTCAGTACTTC. As protein: CASSLVPSGGNIQYF. This sequence joins TRBV5-5 and TRBJ2-4; TRBD2 aligns across 10 bases. V dropped 0 bases and J dropped 6; count of bases not matched to a gene: 3. This CDR3 has 15 residues. Germline-derived CDR1 and CDR2 are SGHKS and YYEKEE (reference sequence).

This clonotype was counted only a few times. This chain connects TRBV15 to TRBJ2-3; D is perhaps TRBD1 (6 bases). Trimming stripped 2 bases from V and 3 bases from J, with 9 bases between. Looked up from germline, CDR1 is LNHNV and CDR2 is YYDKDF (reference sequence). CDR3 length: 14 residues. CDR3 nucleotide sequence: TGTGCCACCAGCAGACAGGGGAAGACAGATACGCAGTATTTT. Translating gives CATSRQGKTDTQYF.

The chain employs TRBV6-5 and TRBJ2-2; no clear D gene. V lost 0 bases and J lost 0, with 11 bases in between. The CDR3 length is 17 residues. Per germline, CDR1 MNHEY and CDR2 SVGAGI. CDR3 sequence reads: CASSYSGIAANTGELFF. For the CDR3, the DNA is TGTGCCAGCAGTTACTCAGGGATTGCCGCGAACACCGGGGAGCTGTTTTTT.

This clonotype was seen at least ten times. The CDR3 DNA sequence: TGTGCCAGCAGCTTTGGGACGGCCACTGAAGCTTTCTTT. It encodes CASSFGTATEAFF. The rearrangement joins TRBV7-9 to TRBJ1-1, with D possibly TRBD1 on 5 matching bases. CDR3 length: 13 amino acids. V dropped 3 bases and J dropped 4 bases, with 9 bases sitting between them. Germline CDR1 and CDR2: SEHNR and FQNEAQ (reference sequence).

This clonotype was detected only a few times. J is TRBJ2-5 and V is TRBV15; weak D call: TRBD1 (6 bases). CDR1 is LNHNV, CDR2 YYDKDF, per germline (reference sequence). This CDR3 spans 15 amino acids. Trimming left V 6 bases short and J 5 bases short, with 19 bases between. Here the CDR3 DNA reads TGTGCCACCAGGAAGACAACAGGGTCCGGTGAGACCCAGTACTTC. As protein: CATRKTTGSGETQYF.